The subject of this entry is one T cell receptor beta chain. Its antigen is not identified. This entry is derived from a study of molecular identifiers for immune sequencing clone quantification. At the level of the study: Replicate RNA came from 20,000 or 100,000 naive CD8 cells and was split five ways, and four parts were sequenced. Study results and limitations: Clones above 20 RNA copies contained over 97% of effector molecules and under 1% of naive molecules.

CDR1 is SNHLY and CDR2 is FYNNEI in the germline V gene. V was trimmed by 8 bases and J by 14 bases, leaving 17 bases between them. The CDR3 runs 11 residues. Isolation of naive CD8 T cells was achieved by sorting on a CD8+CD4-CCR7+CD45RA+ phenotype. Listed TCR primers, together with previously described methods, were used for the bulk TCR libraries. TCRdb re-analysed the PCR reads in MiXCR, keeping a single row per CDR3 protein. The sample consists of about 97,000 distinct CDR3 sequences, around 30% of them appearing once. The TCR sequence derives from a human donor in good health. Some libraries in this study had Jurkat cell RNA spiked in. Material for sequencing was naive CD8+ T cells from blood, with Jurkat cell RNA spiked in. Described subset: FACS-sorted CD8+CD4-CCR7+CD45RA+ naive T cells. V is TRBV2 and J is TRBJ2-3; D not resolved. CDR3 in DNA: TGTGCCAGCCCCCCCCCCGGGCTGCTGTATTTT. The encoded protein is CASPPPGLLYF.